What follows are 16 T cell receptor beta chains derived from one specimen sequenced in a study of blood T cell repertoires in COVID-19 (TCRdb year 2020). Library creation used the immunoSEQ multiplex PCR assay. TCRdb took this table from immuneACCESS and kept in-frame rearrangements with V and J called. Such tables lack part of the clones; where checked against another copy, unresolved V genes explain under half of the gap, and the rest is unexplained. Recorded for this sample are just over 250,000 clones; 75% to 95% of them occurred a single time. The top ten clones comprise approximately 2.6% of the sample. Sequenced sample: peripheral blood. Source of these receptors: a person between 18 and 35 years old with COVID-19, enrolled during active disease.

V and J are TRBV6-5 and TRBJ1-5; D unresolved. Germline CDR1 reads MNHEY; CDR2 reads SVGAGI. The CDR3 loop spans 12 amino acids. Trimming shortened V by 7 bases and J by 4 bases, and 8 bases separated the two germline ends. The CDR3 coding sequence is TGTGCCAGCAACCCACTAAATCAGCCCCAGCATTTT. Translation: CASNPLNQPQHF.

V gene TRBV29-1 combines with J gene TRBJ2-7; TRBD2 might be the D (6 bases). Deletions cut 4 bases from V and 4 bases from J, with 14 bases between. The CDR3 sequence is 13 residues long. CDR1 SQVTM and CDR2 ANQGSEA come from the germline V gene. DNA for the CDR3: TGCAGCGTTGGAGGGCTAGCGAAATACGAGCAGTACTTC. Translating it yields CSVGGLAKYEQYF.

The J gene is TRBJ1-2, the V gene TRBV11-2; 8 nucleotides line up with TRBD1. In germline, CDR1 is SGHAT, CDR2 FQNNGV. Losses at the gene ends were 5 bases for V and 6 bases for J; bases not matched to a gene: 11. This CDR3 has 15 amino acids. The CDR3 DNA is TGTGCCAGCAGCCCTCTCCAGGGGGCGAGGAATGGCTACACCTTC. The encoded protein is CASSPLQGARNGYTF.

This chain uses TRBV25-1 with TRBJ1-1, with D unresolved. This CDR3 has 13 residues. The ends were cut back, 2 bases at V and 6 bases at J, with 10 bases in the middle. Germline values: CDR1 MGHDK, CDR2 SYGVNS. CDR3 sequence reads: CASSEGPRAEAFF. The CDR3 DNA reads as TGTGCCAGCAGTGAAGGTCCGCGGGCTGAAGCTTTCTTT. Full variable domain (remainder filled in from reference TRBV25-1 and TRBJ1-1): EADIYQTPRYLVIGTGKKITLECSQTMGHDKMYWYQQDPGMELHLIHYSYGVNSTEKGDLSSESTVSRIRTEHFPLTLESARPSHTSQYLCASSEGPRAEAFFGQGTRLTVV.

This chain connects TRBV9 to TRBJ1-4; 8 nucleotides match TRBD1. Germline CDR1 SGDLS, CDR2 YYNGEE. The CDR3 length is 14 residues. The V gene end was trimmed by 4 bases and the J gene end by 7 bases; junction bases not matched to a gene: 6. CDR3 sequence: CASSTGQEIEKLFF. CDR3 DNA sequence: TGTGCCAGCAGCACGGGACAGGAAATTGAAAAACTGTTTTTT. The full variable domain, completed using reference TRBV9 and TRBJ1-4, is DSGVTQTPKHLITATGQRVTLRCSPRSGDLSVYWYQQSLDQGLQFLIQYYNGEERAKGNILERFSAQQFPDLHSELNLSSLELGDSALYFCASSTGQEIEKLFFGSGTQLSVL.

This chain links TRBV19 with TRBJ1-5, with 11 bases matching TRBD1. V shed 7 bases, J shed 7 bases, and the junction held 9 bases outside the gene matches. The CDR3 loop spans 15 amino acids. Germline lookup yields CDR1 LNHDA and CDR2 SQIVND (reference sequence). CDR3 sequence: CASMPSGQGEQPQHF. The DNA of the CDR3 is TGTGCCAGTATGCCCTCGGGACAGGGGGAGCAGCCCCAGCATTTT.

The chain carries TRBV4-2 and TRBJ2-5; 11 bases agree with TRBD2. This CDR3 contains 16 residues. Trimming at V came to 2 bases and at J to 5 bases, leaving 7 bases not matched to a gene. Germline-derived CDR1 and CDR2 are LGHNA and YNFKEQ. The CDR3: CASSQTSLAGGETQYF. CDR3 in DNA: TGTGCCAGCAGCCAAACCTCCCTAGCGGGAGGTGAGACCCAGTACTTC.

V gene TRBV13 combines with J gene TRBJ2-3, with 12 nucleotides matching TRBD2. The junction had 12 bases not matched to a gene; V was cut back by 4 bases and J by 4 bases. CDR1 PRHDT and CDR2 FYEKMQ come from the germline V gene (reference sequence). CDR3 length: 18 residues. The CDR3 here is CASSSMHLLAGGADTQYF. Here the CDR3 DNA reads TGTGCCAGCAGCTCGATGCACCTACTAGCGGGAGGAGCAGATACGCAGTATTTT.

The rearrangement joins TRBV5-1 to TRBJ1-1; 7 bases map to TRBD1. The CDR3 is made up of 13 amino acids. The V and J ends lost 4 bases and 5 bases, in that order; junction bases with no gene match: 5. CDR1 SGHRS and CDR2 YFSETQ come from the germline V gene. The CDR3 is CASSALQGTEAFF. The DNA of the CDR3 is TGCGCCAGCAGCGCCTTACAGGGGACTGAAGCTTTCTTT.

V is TRBV3-1 (or the pseudogene TRBV3-2) and J is TRBJ2-7; D might be TRBD2 (5 bases). Germline V gene sequence: CDR1 LGHDT, CDR2 YNNKEL (reference sequence). CDR3 length: 16 residues. Trimming removed 1 base at V and 2 bases at J, with 15 bases between. CDR3 sequence reads: CASSQGSPGLAYEQYF. In nucleotides, the CDR3 is TGTGCCAGCAGCCAAGGATCACCAGGACTCGCCTACGAGCAGTACTTC.

DNA of the CDR3: TGTGCCAGCAGCCCCCAAAAGGGGATAACTGAAGCTTTCTTT. Amino acid sequence: CASSPQKGITEAFF. The V call is TRBV9, the J call TRBJ1-1; TRBD1 is a possible D gene (5 bases). The germline V gene encodes CDR1 SGDLS and CDR2 YYNGEE. The CDR3 contains 14 residues. V gave up 4 bases and J gave up 5 bases, with 15 bases separating them.

The J gene is TRBJ2-7, the V gene TRBV13; TRBD2 agrees at 7 bases. The CDR3 totals 14 residues. The V gene's germline CDR1 is PRHDT and CDR2 FYEKMQ (reference sequence). V was pared by 5 bases and J by 6 bases, with 10 bases of the junction left unmatched. CDR3 amino acids: CASSPLAGESEQYF. CDR3 DNA: TGTGCCAGCAGCCCCCTTGCGGGAGAATCCGAGCAGTACTTC.

This chain uses TRBV29-1 with TRBJ1-1; 9 bases match TRBD1. Per the germline V gene, CDR1 is SQVTM and CDR2 is ANQGSEA. The CDR3 is 12 residues long. In nucleotides, the CDR3 is TGCACGGTGACAGGGGGTTTAACTGAAGCTTTCTTT. This encodes CTVTGGLTEAFF.

This sequence joins TRBV5-6 and TRBJ2-7, with D possibly TRBD2 on 5 matching bases. From germline, CDR1 is SGHDT and CDR2 YYEEEE. The germline V and J ends were trimmed by 5 bases and 1 base, with 16 bases remaining between them. The CDR3 has 15 amino acids. The DNA for the CDR3 is TGTGCCAGCAGTCGTACGCGGGCGAATTCCTACGAGCAGTACTTC. Its protein product is CASSRTRANSYEQYF.

For this clone: This specimen includes other DNA sequences encoding the same CDR3. The rearrangement uses TRBV2 and TRBJ1-2, with 8 bases lining up with TRBD1. The CDR3 loop spans 14 amino acids. V lost 4 bases, J lost 2 bases, and 3 bases stayed unmatched. CDR1 is SNHLY, CDR2 FYNNEI, per germline. CDR3 sequence: CASSVQGANYGYTF. CDR3 sequence (DNA): TGTGCCAGCAGTGTCCAGGGGGCAAACTATGGCTACACCTTC.

J is TRBJ2-7 and V is TRBV5-1, with 7 nucleotides matching TRBD1. CDR3 size: 15 residues. Per the germline V gene, CDR1 is SGHRS and CDR2 is YFSETQ. V was clipped by 5 bases and J by 2 bases; unmatched bases: 10. This CDR3 is CASRLTGTVTYEQYF. CDR3 bases: TGCGCCAGCAGATTAACCGGGACAGTTACCTACGAGCAGTACTTC.